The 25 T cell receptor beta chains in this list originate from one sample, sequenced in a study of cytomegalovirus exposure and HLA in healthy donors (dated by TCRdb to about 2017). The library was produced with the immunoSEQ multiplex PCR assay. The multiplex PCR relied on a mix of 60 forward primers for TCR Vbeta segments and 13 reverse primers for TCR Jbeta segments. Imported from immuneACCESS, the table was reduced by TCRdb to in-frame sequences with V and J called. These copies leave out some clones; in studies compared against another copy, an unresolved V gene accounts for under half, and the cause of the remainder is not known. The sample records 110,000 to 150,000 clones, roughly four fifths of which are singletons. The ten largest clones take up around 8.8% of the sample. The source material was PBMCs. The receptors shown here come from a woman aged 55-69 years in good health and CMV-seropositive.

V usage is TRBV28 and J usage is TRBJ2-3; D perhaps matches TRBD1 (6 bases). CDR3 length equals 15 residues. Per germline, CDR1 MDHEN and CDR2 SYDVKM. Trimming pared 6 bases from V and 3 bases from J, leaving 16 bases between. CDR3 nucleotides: TGTGCCAGCAGCCTCCAAGGGGGAGCGACAGATACGCAGTATTTT. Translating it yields CASSLQGGATDTQYF.

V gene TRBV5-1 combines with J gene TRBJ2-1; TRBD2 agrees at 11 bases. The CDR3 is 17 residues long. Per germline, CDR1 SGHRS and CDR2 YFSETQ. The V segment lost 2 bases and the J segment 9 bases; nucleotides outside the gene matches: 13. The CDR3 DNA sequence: TGCGCCAGCAGCTTCAGTCTAGCGGGAGGCCCACGAGCTGAGCAGTTCTTC. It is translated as CASSFSLAGGPRAEQFF.

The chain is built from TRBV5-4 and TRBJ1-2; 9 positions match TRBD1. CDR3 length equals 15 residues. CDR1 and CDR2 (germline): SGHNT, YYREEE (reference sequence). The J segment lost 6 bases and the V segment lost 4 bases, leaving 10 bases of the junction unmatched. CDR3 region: CASSLGQGPSDGYTF. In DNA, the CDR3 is TGTGCCAGCAGCCTGGGACAGGGACCTTCGGATGGCTACACCTTC.

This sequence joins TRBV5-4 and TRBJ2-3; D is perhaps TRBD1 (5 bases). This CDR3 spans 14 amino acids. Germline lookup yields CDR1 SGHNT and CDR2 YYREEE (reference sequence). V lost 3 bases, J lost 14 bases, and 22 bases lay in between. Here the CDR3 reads CASSSKGPDKSWYF. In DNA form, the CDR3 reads TGTGCCAGCAGCTCTAAGGGGCCAGACAAATCTTGGTATTTT.

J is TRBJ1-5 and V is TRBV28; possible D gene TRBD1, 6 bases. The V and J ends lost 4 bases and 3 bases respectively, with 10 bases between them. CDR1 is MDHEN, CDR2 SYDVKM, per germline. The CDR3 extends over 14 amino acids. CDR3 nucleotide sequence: TGTGCCAGCAGTTCGAGGACAGACAATCAGCCCCAGCATTTT. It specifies CASSSRTDNQPQHF.

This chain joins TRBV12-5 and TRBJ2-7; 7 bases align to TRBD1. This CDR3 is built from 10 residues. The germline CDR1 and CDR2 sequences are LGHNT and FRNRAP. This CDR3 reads CPGQAREQYF. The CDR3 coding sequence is TGTCCAGGACAGGCCCGCGAGCAGTACTTC.

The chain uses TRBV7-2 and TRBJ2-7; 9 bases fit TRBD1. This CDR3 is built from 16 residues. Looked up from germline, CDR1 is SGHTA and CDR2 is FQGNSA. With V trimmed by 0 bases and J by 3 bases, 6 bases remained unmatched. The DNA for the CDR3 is TGTGCCAGCAGCTTAGCCTCGGGACAGGGAAGCTACGAGCAGTACTTC. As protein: CASSLASGQGSYEQYF.

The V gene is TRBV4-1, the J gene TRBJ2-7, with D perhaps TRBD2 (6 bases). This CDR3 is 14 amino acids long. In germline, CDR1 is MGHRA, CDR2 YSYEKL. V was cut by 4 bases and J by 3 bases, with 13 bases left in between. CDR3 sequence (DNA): TGCGCCAGCAGCCGTGGATCTAGCGTCTACGAGCAGTACTTC. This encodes CASSRGSSVYEQYF.

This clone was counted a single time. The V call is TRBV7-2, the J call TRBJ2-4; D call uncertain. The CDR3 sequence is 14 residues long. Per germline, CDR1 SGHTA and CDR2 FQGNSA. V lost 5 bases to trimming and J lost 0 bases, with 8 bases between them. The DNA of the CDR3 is TGTGCCAGCAGCCAAAGAGGAGCCAAAAACATTCAGTACTTC. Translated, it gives CASSQRGAKNIQYF. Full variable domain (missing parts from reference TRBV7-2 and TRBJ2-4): GAGVSQSPSNKVTEKGKDVELRCDPISGHTALYWYRQSLGQGLEFLIYFQGNSAPDKSGLPSDRFSAERTGGSVSTLTIQRTQQEDSAVYLCASSQRGAKNIQYFGAGTRLSVL.

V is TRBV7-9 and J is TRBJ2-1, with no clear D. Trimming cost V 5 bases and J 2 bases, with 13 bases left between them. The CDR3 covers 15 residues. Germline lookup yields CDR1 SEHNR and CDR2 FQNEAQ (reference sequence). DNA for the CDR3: TGTGCCAGCAGCAACACAATTCGGGCCTACAATGAGCAGTTCTTC. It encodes CASSNTIRAYNEQFF.

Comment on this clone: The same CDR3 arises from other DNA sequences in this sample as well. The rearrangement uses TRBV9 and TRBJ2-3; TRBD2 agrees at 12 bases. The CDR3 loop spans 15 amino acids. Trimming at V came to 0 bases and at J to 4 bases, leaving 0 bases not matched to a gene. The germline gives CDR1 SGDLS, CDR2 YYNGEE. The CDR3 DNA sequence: TGTGCCAGCAGCGTAGGACTAGCGGGGGCAGATACGCAGTATTTT. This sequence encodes CASSVGLAGADTQYF.

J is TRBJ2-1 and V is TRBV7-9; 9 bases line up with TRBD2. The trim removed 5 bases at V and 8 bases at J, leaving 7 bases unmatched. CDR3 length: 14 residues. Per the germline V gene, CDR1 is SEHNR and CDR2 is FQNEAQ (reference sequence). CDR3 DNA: TGTGCCAGCAGCAAGAGTAGCGGGAGCGATGAGCAGTTCTTC. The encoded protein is CASSKSSGSDEQFF.

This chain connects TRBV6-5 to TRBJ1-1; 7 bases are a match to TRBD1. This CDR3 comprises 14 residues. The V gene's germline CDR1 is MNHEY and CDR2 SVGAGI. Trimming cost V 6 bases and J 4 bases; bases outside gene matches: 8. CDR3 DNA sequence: TGTGCCAGCAGATCCCTCGACAGGGCCACTGAAGCTTTCTTT. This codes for CASRSLDRATEAFF.

CDR3 loop: CASSLTSGETQYF. In DNA, the CDR3 is TGTGCCAGCAGCTTGACTAGCGGAGAGACCCAGTACTTC. The J gene is TRBJ2-5, the V gene TRBV7-9, with 9 bases matching TRBD2. V lost 3 bases, J lost 4 bases, and 0 bases stayed unmatched. Germline CDR1 reads SEHNR; CDR2 reads FQNEAQ (reference sequence). The CDR3 consists of 13 residues.

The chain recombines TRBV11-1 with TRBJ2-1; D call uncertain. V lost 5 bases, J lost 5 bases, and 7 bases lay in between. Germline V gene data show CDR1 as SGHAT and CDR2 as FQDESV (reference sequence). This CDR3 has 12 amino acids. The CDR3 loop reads CASSQYNNEQFF. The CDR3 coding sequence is TGTGCCAGCAGCCAATACAACAATGAGCAGTTCTTC.

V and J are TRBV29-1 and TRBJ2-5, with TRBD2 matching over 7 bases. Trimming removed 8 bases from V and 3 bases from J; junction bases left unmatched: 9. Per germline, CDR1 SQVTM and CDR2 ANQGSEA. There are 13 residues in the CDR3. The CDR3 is CSWGSGFEETQYF. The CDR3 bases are TGCAGCTGGGGTAGCGGGTTTGAAGAGACCCAGTACTTC.

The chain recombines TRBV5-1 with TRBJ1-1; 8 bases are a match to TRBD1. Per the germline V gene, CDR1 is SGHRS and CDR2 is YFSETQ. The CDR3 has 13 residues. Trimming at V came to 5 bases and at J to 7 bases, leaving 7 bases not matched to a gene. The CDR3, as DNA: TGCGCCAGCAGGCCGACAGGGGTCCTTGAAGCTTTCTTT. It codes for CASRPTGVLEAFF.

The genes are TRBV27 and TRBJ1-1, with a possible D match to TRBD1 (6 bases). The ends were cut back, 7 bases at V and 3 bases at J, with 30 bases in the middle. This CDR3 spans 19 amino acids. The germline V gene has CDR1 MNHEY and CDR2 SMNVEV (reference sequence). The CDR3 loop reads CASILTGTHSGSSDTEAFF. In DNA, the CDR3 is TGTGCCAGCATTCTTACCGGGACACATTCGGGTTCTTCCGACACTGAAGCTTTCTTT.

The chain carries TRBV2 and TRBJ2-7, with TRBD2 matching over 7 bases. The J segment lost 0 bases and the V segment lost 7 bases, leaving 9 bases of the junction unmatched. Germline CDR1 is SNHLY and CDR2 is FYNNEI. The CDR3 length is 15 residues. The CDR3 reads CASMAQRGVSYEQYF. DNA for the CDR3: TGTGCCAGCATGGCCCAGCGGGGTGTCTCCTACGAGCAGTACTTC.

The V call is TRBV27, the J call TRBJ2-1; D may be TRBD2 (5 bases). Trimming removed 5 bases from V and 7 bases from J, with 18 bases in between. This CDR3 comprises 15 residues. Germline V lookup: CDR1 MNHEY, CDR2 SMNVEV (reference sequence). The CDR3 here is CASSDQNSGRNEQFF. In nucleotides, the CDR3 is TGTGCCAGCAGTGACCAAAACAGCGGTAGGAATGAGCAGTTCTTC.

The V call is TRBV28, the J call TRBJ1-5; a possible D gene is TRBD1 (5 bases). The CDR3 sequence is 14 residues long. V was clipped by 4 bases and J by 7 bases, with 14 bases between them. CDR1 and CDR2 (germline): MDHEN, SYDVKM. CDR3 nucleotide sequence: TGTGCCAGCAGTTCGGACAAGTCGTGGCAGCCCCAGCATTTT. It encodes CASSSDKSWQPQHF.

CDR3 in DNA: TGTGCCAGTAGTATTCGGGGGGACTCCTACGAGCAGTACTTC. Translation gives CASSIRGDSYEQYF. The V gene is TRBV19, the J gene TRBJ2-7; 7 bases match TRBD2. CDR3 length: 14 residues. Germline lookup yields CDR1 LNHDA and CDR2 SQIVND (reference sequence). V gave up 3 bases and J gave up 0 bases; unmatched junction bases: 2.

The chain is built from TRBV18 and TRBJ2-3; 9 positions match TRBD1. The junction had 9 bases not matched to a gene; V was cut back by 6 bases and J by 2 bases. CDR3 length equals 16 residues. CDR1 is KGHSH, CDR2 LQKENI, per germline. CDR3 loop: CASSFLRDRDTDTQYF. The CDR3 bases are TGTGCCAGCTCTTTCCTCCGGGACAGGGACACAGATACGCAGTATTTT.

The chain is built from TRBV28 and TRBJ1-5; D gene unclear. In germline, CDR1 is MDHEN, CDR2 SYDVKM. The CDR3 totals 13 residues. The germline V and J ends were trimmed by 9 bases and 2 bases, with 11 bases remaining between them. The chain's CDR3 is CASTGSGNQPQHF. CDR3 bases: TGTGCCAGTACGGGGTCTGGCAATCAGCCCCAGCATTTT.

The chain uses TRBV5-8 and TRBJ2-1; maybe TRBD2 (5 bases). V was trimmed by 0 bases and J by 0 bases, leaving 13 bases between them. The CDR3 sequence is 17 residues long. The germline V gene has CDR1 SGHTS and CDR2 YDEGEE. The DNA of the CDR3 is TGTGCCAGCAGCTTGGTTGCAGGTGCGGGCTCCTACAATGAGCAGTTCTTC. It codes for CASSLVAGAGSYNEQFF.